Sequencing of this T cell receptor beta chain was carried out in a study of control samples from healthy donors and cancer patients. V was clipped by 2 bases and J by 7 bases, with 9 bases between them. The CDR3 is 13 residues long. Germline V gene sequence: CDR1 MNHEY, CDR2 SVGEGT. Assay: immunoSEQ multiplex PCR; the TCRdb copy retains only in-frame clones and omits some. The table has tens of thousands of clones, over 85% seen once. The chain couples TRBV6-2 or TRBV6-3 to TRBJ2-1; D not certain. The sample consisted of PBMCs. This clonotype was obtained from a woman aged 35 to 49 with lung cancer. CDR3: CASSYEMGNEQFF. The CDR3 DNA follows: TGTGCCAGCAGTTACGAGATGGGTAATGAGCAGTTCTTC.